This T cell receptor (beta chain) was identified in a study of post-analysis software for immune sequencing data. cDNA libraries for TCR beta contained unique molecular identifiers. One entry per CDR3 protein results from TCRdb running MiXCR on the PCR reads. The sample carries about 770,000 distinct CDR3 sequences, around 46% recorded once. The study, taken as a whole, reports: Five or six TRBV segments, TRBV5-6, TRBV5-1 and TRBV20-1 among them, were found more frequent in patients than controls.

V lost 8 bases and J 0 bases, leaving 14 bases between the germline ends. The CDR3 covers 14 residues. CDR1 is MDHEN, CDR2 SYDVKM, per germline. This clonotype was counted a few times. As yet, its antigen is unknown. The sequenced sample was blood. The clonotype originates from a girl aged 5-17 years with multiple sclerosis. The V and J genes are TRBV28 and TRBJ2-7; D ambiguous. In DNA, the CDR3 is TGTGCCAGCTCCCCAATCCCGAGCTCCTACGAGCAGTACTTC. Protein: CASSPIPSSYEQYF.